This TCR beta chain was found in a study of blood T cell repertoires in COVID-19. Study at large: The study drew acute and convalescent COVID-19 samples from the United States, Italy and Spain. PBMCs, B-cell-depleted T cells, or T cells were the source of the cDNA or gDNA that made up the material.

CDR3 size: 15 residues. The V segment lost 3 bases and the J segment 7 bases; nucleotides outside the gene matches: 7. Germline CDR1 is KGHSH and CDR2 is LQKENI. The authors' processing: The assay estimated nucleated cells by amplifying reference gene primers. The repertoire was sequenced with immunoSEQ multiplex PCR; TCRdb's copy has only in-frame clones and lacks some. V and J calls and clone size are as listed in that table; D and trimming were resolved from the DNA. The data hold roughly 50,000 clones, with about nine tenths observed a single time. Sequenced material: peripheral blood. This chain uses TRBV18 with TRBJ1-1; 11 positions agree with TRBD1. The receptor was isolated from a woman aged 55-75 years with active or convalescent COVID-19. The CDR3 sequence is CASSPGTGGSGEAFF. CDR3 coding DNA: TGTGCCAGCTCACCGGGGACAGGGGGGTCGGGTGAAGCTTTCTTT.